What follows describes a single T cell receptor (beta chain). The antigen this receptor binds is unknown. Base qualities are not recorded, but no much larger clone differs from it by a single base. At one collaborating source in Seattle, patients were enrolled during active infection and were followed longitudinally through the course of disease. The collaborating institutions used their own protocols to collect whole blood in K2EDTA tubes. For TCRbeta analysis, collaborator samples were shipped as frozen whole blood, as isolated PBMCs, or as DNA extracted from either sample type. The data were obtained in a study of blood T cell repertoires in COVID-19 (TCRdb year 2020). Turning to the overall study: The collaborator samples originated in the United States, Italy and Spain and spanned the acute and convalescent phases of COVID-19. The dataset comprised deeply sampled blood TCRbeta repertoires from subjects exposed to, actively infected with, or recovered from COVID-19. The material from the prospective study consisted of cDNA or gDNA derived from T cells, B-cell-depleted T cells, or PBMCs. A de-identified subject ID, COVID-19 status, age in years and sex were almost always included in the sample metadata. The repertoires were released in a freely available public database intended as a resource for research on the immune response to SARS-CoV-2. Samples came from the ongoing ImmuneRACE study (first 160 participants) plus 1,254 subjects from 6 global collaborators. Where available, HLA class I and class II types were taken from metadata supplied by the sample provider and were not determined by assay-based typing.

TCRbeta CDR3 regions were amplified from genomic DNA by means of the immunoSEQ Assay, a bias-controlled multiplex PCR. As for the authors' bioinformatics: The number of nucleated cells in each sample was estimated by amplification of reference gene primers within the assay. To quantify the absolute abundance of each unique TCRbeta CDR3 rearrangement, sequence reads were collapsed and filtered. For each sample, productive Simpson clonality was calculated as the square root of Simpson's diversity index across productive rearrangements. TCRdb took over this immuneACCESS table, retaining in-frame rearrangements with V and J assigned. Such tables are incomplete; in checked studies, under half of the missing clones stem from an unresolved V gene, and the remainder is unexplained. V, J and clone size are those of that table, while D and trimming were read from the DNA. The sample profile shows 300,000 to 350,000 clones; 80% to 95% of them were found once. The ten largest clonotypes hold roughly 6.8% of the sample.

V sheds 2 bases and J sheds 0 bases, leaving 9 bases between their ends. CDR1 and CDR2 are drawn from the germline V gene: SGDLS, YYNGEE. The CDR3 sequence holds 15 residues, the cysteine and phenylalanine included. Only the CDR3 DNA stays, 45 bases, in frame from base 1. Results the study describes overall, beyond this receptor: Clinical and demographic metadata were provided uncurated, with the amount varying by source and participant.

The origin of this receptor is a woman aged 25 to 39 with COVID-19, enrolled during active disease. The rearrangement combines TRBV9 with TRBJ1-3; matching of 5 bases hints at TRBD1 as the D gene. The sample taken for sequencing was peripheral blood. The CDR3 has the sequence CASSVGGSSGNTIYF. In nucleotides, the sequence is TGTGCCAGCAGCGTGGGGGGGAGCTCTGGAAACACCATATATTTT.